The clone carrying this T cell receptor (beta chain) occurred a few times. Its antigen is unknown. The data originate from a study of Graves' ophthalmopathy and Graves' hyperthyroidism. Findings and limits, study-wide: Blood also harbored most expanded thyroid clonotypes above 0.001 frequency.

The CDR3 has 15 amino acids. V was pared by 7 bases and J by 0 bases, with 14 bases between. Germline V lookup: CDR1 SGDLS, CDR2 YYNGEE. RNA served as the template for amplifying TCR beta CDR3 regions. RT-PCR with HTBI primers came first, then second-round multiplex PCR. Each CDR3 protein is one row after TCRdb ran MiXCR on the multiplex PCR reads. The sample lists roughly 500,000 distinct CDR3 sequences; under 15% were seen once. Lactation, pregnancy, uncontrolled infections and other autoimmune diseases were all grounds for excluding patients. The gene calls are TRBV9 and TRBJ1-3, with unresolved D. The sequence was obtained from a woman aged 30 to 39 with Graves' ophthalmopathy. Sequences were obtained from blood. CDR3 sequence: CASRALRSSGNTIYF. For the CDR3, the DNA is TGTGCCAGCCGGGCCCTAAGGAGCTCTGGAAACACCATATATTTT. Full variable domain (outside the CDR3, taken from reference TRBV9 and TRBJ1-3): DSGVTQTPKHLITATGQRVTLRCSPRSGDLSVYWYQQSLDQGLQFLIQYYNGEERAKGNILERFSAQQFPDLHSELNLSSLELGDSALYFCASRALRSSGNTIYFGEGSWLTVV.